These T cell receptor beta chains were read from a single sample in a study of blood T cells in healthy people across ages. TCRdb re-called the 5' RACE reads with MiXCR, one entry per CDR3 protein. The sample holds about 730,000 distinct CDR3 sequences, around 40% seen once. The specimen was blood. These receptor sequences come from a woman in her sixties or seventies in good health. The CDR3 runs from the conserved cysteine through the conserved F or W. The order of the fields is clone size, V gene, J gene, D gene, CDR3 protein, CDR3 DNA. The D gene is left open where the match is weak. Clone sizes are given selectively: once, few, many, or a class where the clone is expanded.

clone_size: once; v_call: TRBV25-1; j_call: TRBJ2-5; d_call: NA; cdr3_aa: CASSEFGGLETQYF; cdr3_nt: TGTGCCAGCAGTGAATTCGGGGGGCTGGAGACCCAGTACTTC
clone_size: NA; v_call: TRBV12-3/TRBV12-4; j_call: TRBJ2-1; d_call: TRBD2; cdr3_aa: CASSFGTTNYNEQFF; cdr3_nt: TGTGCCAGCAGTTTTGGGACTACCAATTACAACGAGCAGTTCTTC
clone_size: few; v_call: TRBV6-1; j_call: TRBJ1-5; d_call: TRBD1; cdr3_aa: CAATGNSNQPQHF; cdr3_nt: TGTGCCGCGACAGGGAATAGCAATCAGCCCCAGCATTTT
clone_size: NA; v_call: TRBV7-9; j_call: TRBJ2-1; d_call: NA; cdr3_aa: CASSLGDYSDRLVDNEQFF; cdr3_nt: TGTGCCAGCAGCTTAGGAGACTATTCGGACCGGCTTGTGGACAATGAGCAGTTCTTC
clone_size: few; v_call: TRBV6-2/TRBV6-3; j_call: TRBJ1-1; d_call: TRBD1; cdr3_aa: CASSYTGQGGTEAFF; cdr3_nt: TGTGCCAGCAGCTATACCGGACAGGGGGGCACTGAAGCTTTCTTT
clone_size: NA; v_call: TRBV29-1; j_call: TRBJ2-1; d_call: NA; cdr3_aa: CSVQGIGRNEQFF; cdr3_nt: TGCAGCGTTCAAGGTATCGGTCGGAATGAGCAGTTCTTC
clone_size: NA; v_call: TRBV29-1; j_call: TRBJ2-1; d_call: TRBD1; cdr3_aa: CSVGAGGYNEQFF; cdr3_nt: TGCAGCGTTGGGGCAGGGGGCTACAATGAGCAGTTCTTC
clone_size: NA; v_call: TRBV5-1; j_call: TRBJ1-2; d_call: NA; cdr3_aa: CASSFPTGRDSNYGYTF; cdr3_nt: TGCGCCAGCAGCTTCCCGACAGGACGGGATTCCAACTATGGCTACACCTTC
clone_size: NA; v_call: TRBV12-5; j_call: TRBJ1-2; d_call: NA; cdr3_aa: CASAVDQNYGYTF; cdr3_nt: TGTGCTAGTGCCGTAGACCAAAACTATGGCTACACCTTC
clone_size: few; v_call: TRBV9; j_call: TRBJ2-1; d_call: NA; cdr3_aa: CASSVVAVGAYNEQFF; cdr3_nt: TGTGCCAGCAGCGTAGTGGCAGTGGGGGCCTACAATGAGCAGTTCTTC
clone_size: NA; v_call: TRBV19; j_call: TRBJ2-2; d_call: NA; cdr3_aa: CASIGLSDTGELFF; cdr3_nt: TGTGCCAGTATAGGCCTCTCTGACACCGGGGAGCTGTTTTTT
clone_size: many; v_call: TRBV11-2; j_call: TRBJ2-7; d_call: NA; cdr3_aa: CASSPRASYEQYF; cdr3_nt: TGTGCCAGCAGCCCTCGGGCTTCCTACGAGCAGTACTTC
clone_size: few; v_call: TRBV10-3; j_call: TRBJ1-2; d_call: TRBD1; cdr3_aa: CAISEGDRGSFGYTF; cdr3_nt: TGTGCCATCAGTGAAGGGGACAGGGGATCGTTTGGCTACACCTTC
clone_size: few; v_call: TRBV7-8; j_call: TRBJ1-5; d_call: NA; cdr3_aa: CASSLARRGQPQHF; cdr3_nt: TGTGCCAGCAGCTTAGCTCGAAGGGGTCAGCCCCAGCATTTT
clone_size: NA; v_call: TRBV15; j_call: TRBJ1-2; d_call: NA; cdr3_aa: CATSEGPFDGAGYTF; cdr3_nt: TGTGCCACCAGCGAGGGACCTTTTGATGGGGCTGGCTACACCTTC
clone_size: once; v_call: TRBV27; j_call: TRBJ2-1; d_call: TRBD2; cdr3_aa: CASTRAGGPPGEQFF; cdr3_nt: TGTGCCAGCACTCGAGCGGGGGGGCCTCCCGGTGAGCAGTTCTTC
clone_size: NA; v_call: TRBV12-3/TRBV12-4; j_call: TRBJ2-7; d_call: TRBD2; cdr3_aa: CASKTSAFYEQYF; cdr3_nt: TGTGCCAGCAAGACTAGCGCCTTCTACGAGCAGTACTTC
clone_size: many; v_call: TRBV29-1; j_call: TRBJ2-5; d_call: TRBD2; cdr3_aa: CSVGNGGARETQYF; cdr3_nt: TGCAGCGTTGGCAACGGGGGGGCCCGGGAGACCCAGTACTTC
clone_size: NA; v_call: TRBV3-1; j_call: TRBJ2-3; d_call: TRBD2; cdr3_aa: CASSQASSSGGTDTQYF; cdr3_nt: TGTGCCAGCAGCCAAGCATCGTCTAGCGGGGGCACAGATACGCAGTATTTT
clone_size: NA; v_call: TRBV20-1; j_call: TRBJ2-5; d_call: TRBD2; cdr3_aa: CSAVAGGGQWETQYF; cdr3_nt: TGCAGTGCAGTGGCCGGGGGGGGGCAATGGGAGACCCAGTACTTC
clone_size: NA; v_call: TRBV7-9; j_call: TRBJ2-7; d_call: NA; cdr3_aa: CASSLPQTAEQYF; cdr3_nt: TGTGCCAGCAGCCTCCCTCAGACCGCTGAGCAGTACTTC
clone_size: NA; v_call: TRBV3-1; j_call: TRBJ2-7; d_call: NA; cdr3_aa: CASREQGRTYEQYF; cdr3_nt: TGTGCCAGCAGGGAACAGGGGAGGACCTACGAGCAGTACTTC
clone_size: NA; v_call: TRBV2; j_call: TRBJ2-3; d_call: TRBD2; cdr3_aa: CASRSSGNGDTQYF; cdr3_nt: TGTGCCAGCAGGTCTAGCGGGAATGGAGATACGCAGTATTTT
clone_size: NA; v_call: TRBV9; j_call: TRBJ1-1; d_call: NA; cdr3_aa: CASSVGAGRTEAFF; cdr3_nt: TGTGCCAGCAGCGTAGGGGCCGGGAGGACTGAAGCTTTCTTT
clone_size: NA; v_call: TRBV5-1; j_call: TRBJ2-1; d_call: NA; cdr3_aa: CASSLALTDRVDEQFF; cdr3_nt: TGCGCCAGCAGCTTGGCCCTCACAGACCGAGTAGATGAGCAGTTCTTC
clone_size: few; v_call: TRBV29-1; j_call: TRBJ1-2; d_call: NA; cdr3_aa: CSDHRGGYTF; cdr3_nt: TGCAGCGACCACAGAGGTGGCTACACCTTC
clone_size: NA; v_call: TRBV27; j_call: TRBJ2-5; d_call: TRBD2; cdr3_aa: CASSGLAGRNEQYF; cdr3_nt: TGTGCCAGCAGTGGACTAGCGGGAAGGAATGAGCAGTACTTC
clone_size: once; v_call: TRBV20-1; j_call: TRBJ2-7; d_call: NA; cdr3_aa: CSARGPGNEQYF; cdr3_nt: TGCAGTGCTAGGGGCCCCGGGAACGAGCAGTACTTC
clone_size: NA; v_call: TRBV7-3; j_call: TRBJ1-5; d_call: NA; cdr3_aa: CAGIWRELNQPQHF; cdr3_nt: TGTGCCGGCATTTGGCGGGAACTCAATCAGCCCCAGCATTTT
clone_size: few; v_call: TRBV5-1; j_call: TRBJ2-3; d_call: TRBD2; cdr3_aa: CASSLEASGGKDTQYF; cdr3_nt: TGCGCCAGCAGCTTGGAGGCTAGCGGGGGCAAGGATACGCAGTATTTT
clone_size: NA; v_call: TRBV7-9; j_call: TRBJ2-1; d_call: TRBD2; cdr3_aa: CASILRTSGSRDEQFF; cdr3_nt: TGTGCCAGCATCCTCAGAACTAGCGGGAGTAGGGATGAGCAGTTCTTC
clone_size: many; v_call: TRBV29-1; j_call: TRBJ2-7; d_call: NA; cdr3_aa: CSVVAGSSYEQYF; cdr3_nt: TGCAGCGTTGTGGCGGGTAGCTCCTACGAGCAGTACTTC
clone_size: NA; v_call: TRBV5-5; j_call: TRBJ2-6; d_call: NA; cdr3_aa: CASSIGQYSGANVLTF; cdr3_nt: TGTGCCAGCAGCATCGGACAGTACTCTGGGGCCAACGTCCTGACTTTC
clone_size: NA; v_call: TRBV6-2/TRBV6-3; j_call: TRBJ2-7; d_call: NA; cdr3_aa: CASKPVPTYEQYF; cdr3_nt: TGTGCCAGCAAGCCAGTTCCGACCTACGAGCAGTACTTC
clone_size: many; v_call: TRBV12-3/TRBV12-4; j_call: TRBJ2-3; d_call: TRBD1; cdr3_aa: CASSPDRGGTDTQYF; cdr3_nt: TGTGCCAGCAGCCCGGACAGGGGGGGCACAGATACGCAGTATTTT
clone_size: NA; v_call: TRBV7-2; j_call: TRBJ2-3; d_call: TRBD1; cdr3_aa: CASSLRKGDRGDTQYF; cdr3_nt: TGTGCCAGCAGCTTAAGAAAGGGGGACAGGGGGGATACGCAGTATTTT
clone_size: many; v_call: TRBV10-3; j_call: TRBJ2-1; d_call: NA; cdr3_aa: CAIRADYNEQFF; cdr3_nt: TGTGCCATCAGGGCAGACTACAATGAGCAGTTCTTC
clone_size: NA; v_call: TRBV4-3; j_call: TRBJ2-1; d_call: TRBD1; cdr3_aa: CASSHGTARNNGQFF; cdr3_nt: TGCGCCAGCAGTCACGGGACAGCCCGAAACAATGGGCAGTTCTTC
clone_size: few; v_call: TRBV28; j_call: TRBJ2-5; d_call: NA; cdr3_aa: CASRRTEQETQYF; cdr3_nt: TGTGCCAGCCGCCGGACCGAACAAGAGACCCAGTACTTC
clone_size: many; v_call: TRBV29-1; j_call: TRBJ2-1; d_call: NA; cdr3_aa: CSVEDGGPVYNEQFF; cdr3_nt: TGCAGCGTTGAAGATGGGGGGCCGGTCTACAATGAGCAGTTCTTC